This T cell receptor (beta chain) was recorded in a study of T cell responses to AZD1222 COVID-19 vaccine. About the study: It was second doses at about 4 or about 12 weeks that were pooled. Study observations and caveats: Rises in breadth and depth of Spike-specific TCRs came after two AZD1222 doses.

V lost 3 bases, J lost 2 bases, and 4 bases stayed unmatched. This CDR3 comprises 15 residues. The germline V gene encodes CDR1 KGHSH and CDR2 LQKENI. Points on this clone: Its antigen is unknown.

Some clones are missing from TCRdb's copy, which holds only in-frame ones; the method was immunoSEQ multiplex PCR. The data hold about 150,000 clones, with roughly nine tenths observed a single time. The chain has TRBV18 and TRBJ1-2; 9 nucleotides align to TRBD1. This receptor was taken from an adult in good health. This material consisted of peripheral blood, taken on day 0 of AZD1222 vaccination. The CDR3 nucleotides are TGTGCCAGCTCACCCTTCGGACAGGGGAACTATGGCTACACCTTC. Amino acids: CASSPFGQGNYGYTF.